This is a list of T cell receptor beta chains from one sample in a study of T cell repertoires in cytomegalovirus infection. TCRdb processed the reads anew with MiXCR; each CDR3 protein has one entry. The sample lists 40,000 to 55,000 distinct CDR3 sequences, roughly 22% seen once, with roughly 90% in the top ten. For these receptors, no antigen is known. The specimen comprised CD8+ T cells from cultured PBMCs, sampled from culture after CMV antigen stimulation. The receptors come from a human donor in good health (CMV status not recorded). Some clones in this sample may be carry-over from other donors' samples. CDR3s include the opening cysteine and the closing phenylalanine or tryptophan. Fields, in order: clone size, V gene, J gene, D gene, CDR3 DNA, CDR3 protein. The D gene is left open where the match is weak. Clone size is stated in some rows and not others, as once, few, many or a class when expanded.

clone_size: few; v_call: TRBV7-6; j_call: TRBJ2-4; d_call: .; cdr3_nt: TGTGCCAGCAGCTTAGCTGGGCCAGCTCAAAACATTCAGTACTTC; cdr3_aa: CASSLAGPAQNIQYF
clone_size: few; v_call: TRBV12-3/TRBV12-4; j_call: TRBJ2-5; d_call: .; cdr3_nt: TGTGCCAGCAGCGGGGAAGGCGAGACCCAGTACTTC; cdr3_aa: CASSGEGETQYF
clone_size: few; v_call: TRBV20-1; j_call: TRBJ2-5; d_call: TRBD1; cdr3_nt: TGCAGTGCTAGGGACAGGGAGTTCCTTGGCCAAGAGACCCAGTACTTC; cdr3_aa: CSARDREFLGQETQYF
clone_size: .; v_call: TRBV7-9; j_call: TRBJ1-2; d_call: .; cdr3_nt: TGTGCCAGCAGCTTAATATATGGCTACACCTTC; cdr3_aa: CASSLIYGYTF
clone_size: .; v_call: TRBV11-2; j_call: TRBJ2-2; d_call: .; cdr3_nt: TGTGCCAGCAGCTTAGGCCGGGGGACCGGGGAGCTGTTTTTT; cdr3_aa: CASSLGRGTGELFF
clone_size: few; v_call: TRBV7-2; j_call: TRBJ2-1; d_call: TRBD2; cdr3_nt: TGTGCCAGCAGCTTTGGAAAAACGGGACTAGGCTACAATGAGCAGTTCTTC; cdr3_aa: CASSFGKTGLGYNEQFF
clone_size: many; v_call: TRBV28; j_call: TRBJ2-2; d_call: TRBD2; cdr3_nt: TGTGCCAGCCGTCCTAGCGGGCGCCTCGGGGAGCTGTTTTTT; cdr3_aa: CASRPSGRLGELFF
clone_size: few; v_call: TRBV13; j_call: TRBJ2-3; d_call: TRBD2; cdr3_nt: TGTGCCAGCAGTTCCAAAGCGGGAGGGCCATCAGATACGCAGTATTTT; cdr3_aa: CASSSKAGGPSDTQYF
clone_size: few; v_call: TRBV4-1; j_call: TRBJ1-1; d_call: .; cdr3_nt: TGCGCCAGCAGCCAAGTCCATAGCGGGGCCACTGAAGCTTTCTTT; cdr3_aa: CASSQVHSGATEAFF
clone_size: few; v_call: TRBV7-2; j_call: TRBJ1-1; d_call: .; cdr3_nt: TGTGCCAGCAGCTTAGCCAGAGAAGCTTTCTTT; cdr3_aa: CASSLAREAFF
clone_size: .; v_call: TRBV12-3/TRBV12-4; j_call: TRBJ2-3; d_call: .; cdr3_nt: TGTGCCAGCAGACCCGGGTCGCCGGATACGCAGTATTTT; cdr3_aa: CASRPGSPDTQYF
clone_size: .; v_call: TRBV4-1; j_call: TRBJ2-1; d_call: .; cdr3_nt: TGCGCCAGCAGCCAAGTCCCGGGGGACTCCTACAATGAGCAGTTCTTC; cdr3_aa: CASSQVPGDSYNEQFF
clone_size: few; v_call: TRBV6-2/TRBV6-3; j_call: TRBJ2-7; d_call: TRBD1; cdr3_nt: TGTGCCAGCAGTTACGGACAGGGTTTGAACGAGCAGTACTTC; cdr3_aa: CASSYGQGLNEQYF
clone_size: few; v_call: TRBV12-3/TRBV12-4; j_call: TRBJ1-2; d_call: TRBD1; cdr3_nt: TGTGCCAGCAGTGCCGTTCCGGGACAGCGCGGCGGAACCTTC; cdr3_aa: CASSAVPGQRGGTF
clone_size: few; v_call: TRBV12-3/TRBV12-4; j_call: TRBJ2-3; d_call: TRBD2; cdr3_nt: TGTGCCAGCAGTCCCGCGGGGGGGCCATTAGGTACGCAGTATTTT; cdr3_aa: CASSPAGGPLGTQYF
clone_size: .; v_call: TRBV7-2; j_call: TRBJ1-5; d_call: .; cdr3_nt: TGTGCCAGCAGCTTAAATTGGGGCGTCAATCAGCCCCAGCATTTT; cdr3_aa: CASSLNWGVNQPQHF
clone_size: few; v_call: TRBV7-2; j_call: TRBJ2-1; d_call: TRBD2; cdr3_nt: TGTGCCAGCAGCTTCGGCGGGAGCCCCAATGAGCAGTTCTTC; cdr3_aa: CASSFGGSPNEQFF
clone_size: few; v_call: TRBV7-2; j_call: TRBJ1-1; d_call: TRBD1; cdr3_nt: TGTGCCAGCAGCCTGAGGACAGGGAGCACTGAAGCTTTCTTT; cdr3_aa: CASSLRTGSTEAFF
clone_size: once; v_call: TRBV6-5; j_call: TRBJ1-6; d_call: .; cdr3_nt: TGTGCCAGCGGCCCAGTGGAGAATTCACCCCTCCACTTT; cdr3_aa: CASGPVENSPLHF
clone_size: .; v_call: TRBV4-1; j_call: TRBJ2-6; d_call: .; cdr3_nt: TGCGCCAGCAGCCAAGAGATGAACGGGGCGGGAGGGGCCAACGTCCTGACTTTC; cdr3_aa: CASSQEMNGAGGANVLTF
clone_size: .; v_call: TRBV27; j_call: TRBJ2-4; d_call: TRBD1; cdr3_nt: TGTGCCAGCAGTCCCGGGACAGGGGGACTCAAAAACATTCAGTACTTC; cdr3_aa: CASSPGTGGLKNIQYF
clone_size: few; v_call: TRBV28; j_call: TRBJ1-5; d_call: .; cdr3_nt: TGTGCCAGCAGTTTGCCAAGGGGTCAGCCCCAGCATTTT; cdr3_aa: CASSLPRGQPQHF
clone_size: .; v_call: TRBV28; j_call: TRBJ1-1; d_call: TRBD1; cdr3_nt: TGTGCCAGCAGTTTTAGGGGACAGACCGAAGCTTTCTTT; cdr3_aa: CASSFRGQTEAFF
clone_size: few; v_call: TRBV28; j_call: TRBJ2-1; d_call: .; cdr3_nt: TGTGCCAGCAGTTTATCAGGGCCCGCATCCTACAATGAGCAGTTCTTC; cdr3_aa: CASSLSGPASYNEQFF
clone_size: few; v_call: TRBV6-9; j_call: TRBJ1-2; d_call: .; cdr3_nt: TGTGCCAGCAGTTATATCAGGTTATTTAACGGCTACACCTTC; cdr3_aa: CASSYIRLFNGYTF
clone_size: many; v_call: TRBV12-3/TRBV12-4; j_call: TRBJ1-1; d_call: TRBD1; cdr3_nt: TGTGCCAGCAGCAAAGGGGGCGCGATTCCCCCTGAAGCTTTCTTT; cdr3_aa: CASSKGGAIPPEAFF
clone_size: few; v_call: TRBV19; j_call: TRBJ1-2; d_call: .; cdr3_nt: TGTGCCACTTCTGGCCAGGTCGATGATGGCTACACCTTC; cdr3_aa: CATSGQVDDGYTF
clone_size: few; v_call: TRBV7-2; j_call: TRBJ2-1; d_call: .; cdr3_nt: TGTGCCAGCAGCTTAGGGGCACATGAGCAGTTCTTC; cdr3_aa: CASSLGAHEQFF
clone_size: .; v_call: TRBV7-9; j_call: TRBJ2-5; d_call: .; cdr3_nt: TGTGCCAGCAGCCCCCGTAGGAGCCAAGAGACCCAGTACTTC; cdr3_aa: CASSPRRSQETQYF
clone_size: few; v_call: TRBV27; j_call: TRBJ1-1; d_call: TRBD1; cdr3_nt: TGTGCCACCCAGGGGCAGGGGGCGAGTCGTACTGAAGCTTTCTTT; cdr3_aa: CATQGQGASRTEAFF
clone_size: .; v_call: TRBV20-1; j_call: TRBJ1-1; d_call: .; cdr3_nt: TGCAGTGCTAGAGCGAAACGGAACATGAACACTGAAGCTTTCTTT; cdr3_aa: CSARAKRNMNTEAFF
clone_size: few; v_call: TRBV7-3; j_call: TRBJ1-1; d_call: .; cdr3_nt: TGTGCCAGCAGCCCCAGCCCCGGAGGGGGAACTGAAGCTTTCTTT; cdr3_aa: CASSPSPGGGTEAFF
clone_size: .; v_call: TRBV28; j_call: TRBJ1-2; d_call: .; cdr3_nt: TGTGCCAGCAGTTTAAGGGGGAGGGATGGCTACACCTTC; cdr3_aa: CASSLRGRDGYTF
clone_size: .; v_call: TRBV11-2; j_call: TRBJ2-7; d_call: TRBD1; cdr3_nt: TGTGCCAGCAGCTTAGCCCGGGACAGGGGCTACGAGCAGTACTTC; cdr3_aa: CASSLARDRGYEQYF
clone_size: few; v_call: TRBV7-9; j_call: TRBJ2-7; d_call: .; cdr3_nt: TGTGCCAGCAGCTTAAACGTAGCGGACCGCTACGAGCAGTACTTC; cdr3_aa: CASSLNVADRYEQYF
clone_size: .; v_call: TRBV19; j_call: TRBJ1-2; d_call: TRBD1; cdr3_nt: TGTGCCAGTAGTATGCTTCTAGGGGGCCTTTATGGCTACACCTTC; cdr3_aa: CASSMLLGGLYGYTF
clone_size: few; v_call: TRBV6-6; j_call: TRBJ2-1; d_call: .; cdr3_nt: TGTGCCAGCAGTTACTCTCCGGCGTACAATGAGCAGTTCTTC; cdr3_aa: CASSYSPAYNEQFF
clone_size: .; v_call: TRBV7-2; j_call: TRBJ2-2; d_call: TRBD2; cdr3_nt: TGTGCCAGCAGCTTGGGACTAGCGGGGGTGGCCGGGGAGCTGTTTTTT; cdr3_aa: CASSLGLAGVAGELFF
clone_size: .; v_call: TRBV7-2; j_call: TRBJ1-1; d_call: .; cdr3_nt: TGTGCCACCACCCGAGTGAACACTGAAGCTTTCTTT; cdr3_aa: CATTRVNTEAFF
clone_size: .; v_call: TRBV7-2; j_call: TRBJ2-7; d_call: .; cdr3_nt: TGTGCCAGCAGCTTATTGCCCCCGGGGGAGTCCCGGGACGAGCAGTACTTC; cdr3_aa: CASSLLPPGESRDEQYF
clone_size: few; v_call: TRBV9; j_call: TRBJ2-1; d_call: .; cdr3_nt: TGTGCCAGCAGCGTAGGAGGGGGGGCTGAGCAGTTCTTC; cdr3_aa: CASSVGGGAEQFF